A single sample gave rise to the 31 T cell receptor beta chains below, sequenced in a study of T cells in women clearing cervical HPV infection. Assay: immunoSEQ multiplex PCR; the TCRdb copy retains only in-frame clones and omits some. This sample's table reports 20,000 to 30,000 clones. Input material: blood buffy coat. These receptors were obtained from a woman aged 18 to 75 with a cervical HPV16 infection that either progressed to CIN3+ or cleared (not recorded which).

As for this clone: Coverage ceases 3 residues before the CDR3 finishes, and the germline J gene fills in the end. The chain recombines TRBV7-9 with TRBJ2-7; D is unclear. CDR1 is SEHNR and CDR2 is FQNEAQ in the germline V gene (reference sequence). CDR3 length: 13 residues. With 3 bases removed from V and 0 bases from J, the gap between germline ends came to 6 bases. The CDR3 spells CASSFQSSYEQYF. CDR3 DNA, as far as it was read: TGTGCCAGCAGCTTCCAGAGCTCCTACGAG.

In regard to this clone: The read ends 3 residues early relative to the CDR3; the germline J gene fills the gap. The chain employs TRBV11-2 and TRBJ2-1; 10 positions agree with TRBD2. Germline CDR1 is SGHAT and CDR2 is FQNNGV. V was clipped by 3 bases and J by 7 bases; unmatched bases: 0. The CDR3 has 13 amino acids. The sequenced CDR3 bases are TGTGCCAGCAGCTTTAGCGGGAGGAATGAG. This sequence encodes CASSFSGRNE. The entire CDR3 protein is CASSFSGRNEQFF.

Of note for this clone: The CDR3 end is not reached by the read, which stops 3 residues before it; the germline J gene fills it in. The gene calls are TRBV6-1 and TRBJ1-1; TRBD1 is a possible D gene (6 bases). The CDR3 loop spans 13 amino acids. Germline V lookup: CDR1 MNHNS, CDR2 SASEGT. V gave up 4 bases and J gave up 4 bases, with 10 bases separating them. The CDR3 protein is CASSVQGLTEAFF. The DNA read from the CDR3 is TGTGCCAGCAGTGTTCAGGGGCTCACTGAA.

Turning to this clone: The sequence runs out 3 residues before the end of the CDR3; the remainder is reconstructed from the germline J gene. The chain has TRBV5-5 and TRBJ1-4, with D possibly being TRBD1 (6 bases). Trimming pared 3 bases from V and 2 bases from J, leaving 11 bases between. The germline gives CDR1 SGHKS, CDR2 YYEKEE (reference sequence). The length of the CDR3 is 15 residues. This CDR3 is CASSSGTITNEKLFF. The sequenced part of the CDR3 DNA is TGTGCCAGCAGCTCCGGGACAATTACTAATGAAAAA.

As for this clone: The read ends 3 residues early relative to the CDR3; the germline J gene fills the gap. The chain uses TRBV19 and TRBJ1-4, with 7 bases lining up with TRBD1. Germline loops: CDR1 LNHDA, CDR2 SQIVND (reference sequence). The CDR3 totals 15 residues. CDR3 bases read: TGTGCCAGTAGGACACACAGGGGAAGCAATTCACCA. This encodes CASRTHRGSNSP. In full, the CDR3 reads CASRTHRGSNSPLFF.

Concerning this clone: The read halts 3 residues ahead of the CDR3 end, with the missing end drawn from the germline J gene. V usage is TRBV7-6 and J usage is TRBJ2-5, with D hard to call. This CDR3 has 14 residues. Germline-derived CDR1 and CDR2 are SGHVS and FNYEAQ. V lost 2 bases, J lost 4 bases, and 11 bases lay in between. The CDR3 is CASSLRLQGETQYF. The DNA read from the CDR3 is TGTGCCAGCAGCTTACGACTCCAAGGAGAGACC. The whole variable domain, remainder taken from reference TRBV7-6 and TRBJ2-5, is GAGVSQSPRYKVTKRGQDVALRCDPISGHVSLYWYRQALGQGPEFLTYFNYEAQQDKSGLPNDRFSAERPEGSISTLTIQRTEQRDSAMYRCASSLRLQGETQYFGPGTRLLVL.

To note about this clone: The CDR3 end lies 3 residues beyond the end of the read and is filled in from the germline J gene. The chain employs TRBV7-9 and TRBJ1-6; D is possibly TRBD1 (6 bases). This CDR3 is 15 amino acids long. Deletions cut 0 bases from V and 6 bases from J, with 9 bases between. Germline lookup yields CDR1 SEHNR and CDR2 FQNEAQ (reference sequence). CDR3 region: CASSLAQGSNSPLHF. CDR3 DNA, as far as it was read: TGTGCCAGCAGCTTAGCGCAGGGGAGTAATTCACCC.

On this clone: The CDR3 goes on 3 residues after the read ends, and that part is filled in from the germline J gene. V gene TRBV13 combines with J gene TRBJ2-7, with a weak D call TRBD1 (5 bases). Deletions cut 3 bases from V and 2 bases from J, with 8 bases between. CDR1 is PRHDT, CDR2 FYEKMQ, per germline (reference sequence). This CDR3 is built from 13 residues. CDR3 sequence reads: CASSLVGAYEQYF. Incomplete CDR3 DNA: TGTGCCAGCAGCTTGGTAGGGGCCTACGAG.

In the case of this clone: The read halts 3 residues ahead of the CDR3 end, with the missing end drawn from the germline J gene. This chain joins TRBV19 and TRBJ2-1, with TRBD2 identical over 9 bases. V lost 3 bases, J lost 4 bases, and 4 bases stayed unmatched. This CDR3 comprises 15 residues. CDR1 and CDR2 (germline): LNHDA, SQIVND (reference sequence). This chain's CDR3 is CASSMSLAGYNEQFF. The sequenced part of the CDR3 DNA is TGTGCCAGTAGTATGAGCCTAGCGGGGTACAATGAG.

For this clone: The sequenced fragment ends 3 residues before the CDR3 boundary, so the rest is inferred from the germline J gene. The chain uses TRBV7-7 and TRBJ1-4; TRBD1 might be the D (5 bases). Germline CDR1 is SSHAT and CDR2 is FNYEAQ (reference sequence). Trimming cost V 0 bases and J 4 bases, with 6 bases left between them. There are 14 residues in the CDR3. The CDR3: CASSLAGVNEKLFF. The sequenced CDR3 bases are TGTGCCAGCAGCTTAGCAGGGGTTAATGAAAAA.

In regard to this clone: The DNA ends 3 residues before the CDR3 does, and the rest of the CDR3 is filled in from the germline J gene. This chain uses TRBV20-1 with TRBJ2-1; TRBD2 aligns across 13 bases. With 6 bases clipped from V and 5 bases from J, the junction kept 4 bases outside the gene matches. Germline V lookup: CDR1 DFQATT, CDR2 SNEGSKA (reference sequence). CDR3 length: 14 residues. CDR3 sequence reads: CSAKGLAGHNEQFF. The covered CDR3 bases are TGCAGTGCCAAGGGACTAGCGGGGCACAATGAG.

The CDR3 sequence is CASSIGARAAGNIQYF. The DNA read from the CDR3 is TGTGCCAGTAGTATTGGGGCAAGGGCAGCGGGAAACATT. This chain joins TRBV19 and TRBJ2-4; perhaps TRBD2 as D (6 bases). The read ends 3 residues early relative to the CDR3; the germline J gene fills the gap. Trimming shortened V by 3 bases and J by 6 bases, and 18 bases separated the two germline ends. The CDR3 runs to 16 residues. Germline V lookup: CDR1 LNHDA, CDR2 SQIVND (reference sequence).

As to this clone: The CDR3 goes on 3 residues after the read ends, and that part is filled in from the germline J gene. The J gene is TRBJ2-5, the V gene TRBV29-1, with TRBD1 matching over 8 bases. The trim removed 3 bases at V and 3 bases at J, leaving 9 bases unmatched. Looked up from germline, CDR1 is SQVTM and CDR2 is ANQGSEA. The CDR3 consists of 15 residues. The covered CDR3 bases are TGCAGCGTTGAGGGGGGCAGGGGGCGTGAAGAGACC. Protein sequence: CSVEGGRGREET. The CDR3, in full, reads CSVEGGRGREETQYF.

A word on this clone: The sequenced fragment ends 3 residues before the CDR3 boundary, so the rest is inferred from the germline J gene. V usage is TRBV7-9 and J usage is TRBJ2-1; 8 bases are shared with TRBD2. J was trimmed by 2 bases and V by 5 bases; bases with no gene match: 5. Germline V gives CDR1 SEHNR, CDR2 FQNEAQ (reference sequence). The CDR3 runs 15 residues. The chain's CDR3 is CASSTGLGAYNEQFF. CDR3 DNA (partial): TGTGCCAGCAGCACGGGACTAGGAGCCTACAATGAG.

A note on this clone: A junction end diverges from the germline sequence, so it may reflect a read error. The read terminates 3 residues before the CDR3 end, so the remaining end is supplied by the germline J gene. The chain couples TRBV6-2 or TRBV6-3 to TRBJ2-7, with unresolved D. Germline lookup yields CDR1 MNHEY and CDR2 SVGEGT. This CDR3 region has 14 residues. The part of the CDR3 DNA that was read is TGTGCCCGCAGTAAGGCACAGACCTCCTACGAG. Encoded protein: CARSKAQTSYE. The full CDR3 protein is CARSKAQTSYEQYF.

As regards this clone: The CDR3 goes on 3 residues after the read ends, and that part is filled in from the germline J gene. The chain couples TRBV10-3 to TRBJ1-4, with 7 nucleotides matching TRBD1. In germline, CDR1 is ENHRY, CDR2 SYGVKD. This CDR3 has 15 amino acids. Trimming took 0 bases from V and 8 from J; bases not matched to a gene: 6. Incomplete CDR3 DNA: TGTGCCATCAGTGAGTCGACAGGGTCAGGAGAAAAA. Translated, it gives CAISESTGSGEK. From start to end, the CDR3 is CAISESTGSGEKLFF.

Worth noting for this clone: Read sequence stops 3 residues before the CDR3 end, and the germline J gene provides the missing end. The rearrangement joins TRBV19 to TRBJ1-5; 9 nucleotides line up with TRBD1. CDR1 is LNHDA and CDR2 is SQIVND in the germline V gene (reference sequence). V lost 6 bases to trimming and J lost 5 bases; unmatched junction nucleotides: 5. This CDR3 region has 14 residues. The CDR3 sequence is CASRRTGDDQPQHF. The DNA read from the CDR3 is TGTGCCAGTAGAAGGACAGGGGACGATCAGCCC.

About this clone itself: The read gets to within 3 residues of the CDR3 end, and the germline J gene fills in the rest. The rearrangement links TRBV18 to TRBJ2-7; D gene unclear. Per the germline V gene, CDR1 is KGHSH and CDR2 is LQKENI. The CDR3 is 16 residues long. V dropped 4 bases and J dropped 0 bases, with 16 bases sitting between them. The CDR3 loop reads CASSRRSFTDSYEQYF. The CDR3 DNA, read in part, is TGTGCCAGCTCACGGCGGTCGTTCACGGACTCCTACGAG.

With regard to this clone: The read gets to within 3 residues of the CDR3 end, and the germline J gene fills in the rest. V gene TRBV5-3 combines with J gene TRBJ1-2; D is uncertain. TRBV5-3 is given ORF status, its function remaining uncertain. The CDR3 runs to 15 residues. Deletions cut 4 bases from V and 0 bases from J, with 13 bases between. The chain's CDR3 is CARSPNLAANYGYTF. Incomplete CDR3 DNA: TGTGCCAGAAGCCCAAACCTGGCGGCTAACTATGGC.

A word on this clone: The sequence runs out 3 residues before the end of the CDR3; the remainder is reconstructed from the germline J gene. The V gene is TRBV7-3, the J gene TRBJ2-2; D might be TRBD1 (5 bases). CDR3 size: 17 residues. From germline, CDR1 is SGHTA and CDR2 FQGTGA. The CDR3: CASSLEWSSSGANVLFF. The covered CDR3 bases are TGTGCCAGCAGCTTAGAATGGTCCTCCTCTGGGGCCAACGTG.

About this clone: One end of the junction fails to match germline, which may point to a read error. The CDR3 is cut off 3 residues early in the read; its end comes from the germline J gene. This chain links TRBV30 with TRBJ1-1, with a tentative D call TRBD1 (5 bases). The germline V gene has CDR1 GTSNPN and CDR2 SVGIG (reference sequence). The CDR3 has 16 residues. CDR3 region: CARSVQGAGRSTEAFF. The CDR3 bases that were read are TGTGCCCGGAGTGTACAAGGGGCAGGGAGGAGCACTGAA.

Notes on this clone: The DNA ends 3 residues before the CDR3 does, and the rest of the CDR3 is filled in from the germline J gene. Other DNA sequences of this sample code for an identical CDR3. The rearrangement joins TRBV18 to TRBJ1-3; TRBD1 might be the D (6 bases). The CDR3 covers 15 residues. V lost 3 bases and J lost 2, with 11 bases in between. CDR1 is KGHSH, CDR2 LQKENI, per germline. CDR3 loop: CASSPANRAGNTIYF. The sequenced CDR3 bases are TGTGCCAGCTCACCCGCAAACAGGGCTGGAAACACC.

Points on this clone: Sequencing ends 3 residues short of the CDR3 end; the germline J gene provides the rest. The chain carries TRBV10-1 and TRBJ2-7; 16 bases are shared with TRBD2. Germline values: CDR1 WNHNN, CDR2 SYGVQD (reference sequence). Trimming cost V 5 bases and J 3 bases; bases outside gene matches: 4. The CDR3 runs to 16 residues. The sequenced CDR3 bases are TGCGCCAGCAGTTTGGGACTAGCGGGAGGGAACTACGAG. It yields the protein CASSLGLAGGNYE. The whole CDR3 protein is CASSLGLAGGNYEQYF.

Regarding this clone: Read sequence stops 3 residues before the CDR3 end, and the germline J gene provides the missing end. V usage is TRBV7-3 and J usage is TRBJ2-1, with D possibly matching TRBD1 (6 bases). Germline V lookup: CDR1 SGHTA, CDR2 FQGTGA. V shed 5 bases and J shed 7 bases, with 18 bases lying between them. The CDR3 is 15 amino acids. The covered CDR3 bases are TGTGCCAGCAGCCCCAACCCACAGGGTGGGAATGAG. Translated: CASSPNPQGGNE. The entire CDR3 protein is CASSPNPQGGNEQFF. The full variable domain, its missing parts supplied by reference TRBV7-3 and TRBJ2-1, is GAGVSQTPSNKVTEKGKYVELRCDPISGHTALYWYRQSLGQGPEFLIYFQGTGAADDSGLPNDRFFAVRPEGSVSTLKIQRTERGDSAVYLCASSPNPQGGNEQFFGPGTRLTVL.

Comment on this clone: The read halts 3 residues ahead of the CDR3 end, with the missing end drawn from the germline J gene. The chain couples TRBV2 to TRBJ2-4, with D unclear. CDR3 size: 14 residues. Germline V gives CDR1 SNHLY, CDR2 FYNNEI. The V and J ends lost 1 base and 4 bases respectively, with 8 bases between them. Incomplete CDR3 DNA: TGTGCCAGCAGTGAAGGCAGACTTAAAAACATT. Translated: CASSEGRLKNI. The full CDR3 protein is CASSEGRLKNIQYF.

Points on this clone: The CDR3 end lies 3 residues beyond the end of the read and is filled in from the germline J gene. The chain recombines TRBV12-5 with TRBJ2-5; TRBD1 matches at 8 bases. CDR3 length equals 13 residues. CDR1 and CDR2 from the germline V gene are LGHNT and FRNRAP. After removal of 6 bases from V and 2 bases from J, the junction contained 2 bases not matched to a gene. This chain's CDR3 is CASGNRGQETQYF. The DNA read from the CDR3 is TGTGCTAGTGGAAACAGGGGGCAAGAGACC.

CDR3 DNA, as far as it was read: TGTGCCAGCAGCTCTAGTTGGTGGTACAATGAG. It specifies CASSSSWWYNE. The CDR3 as a whole reads CASSSSWWYNEQFF. This chain links TRBV11-2 with TRBJ2-1; unclear D gene. The read gets to within 3 residues of the CDR3 end, and the germline J gene fills in the rest. The V gene's germline CDR1 is SGHAT and CDR2 FQNNGV. V gave up 4 bases and J gave up 4 bases, with 11 bases separating them. The CDR3 is 14 residues long.

The sequenced CDR3 bases are TGTGCCAGTAGTATACAGGGAGACACTGAA. Its protein is CASSIQGDTE. The whole CDR3 sequence is CASSIQGDTEAFF. This chain links TRBV19 with TRBJ1-1; possible D gene TRBD1, 5 bases. The read falls 3 residues short of the CDR3 end, and the missing part is taken from the germline J gene. The germline V gene encodes CDR1 LNHDA and CDR2 SQIVND (reference sequence). The length of the CDR3 is 13 residues. V was pared by 2 bases and J by 3 bases, with 7 bases between.

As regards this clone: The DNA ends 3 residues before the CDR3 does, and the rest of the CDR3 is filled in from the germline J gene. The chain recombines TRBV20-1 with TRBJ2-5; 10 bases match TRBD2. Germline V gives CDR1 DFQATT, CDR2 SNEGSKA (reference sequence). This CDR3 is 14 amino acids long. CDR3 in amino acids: CSARPGLASDTQYF. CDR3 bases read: TGCAGTGCTAGGCCGGGACTAGCGTCAGATACC.

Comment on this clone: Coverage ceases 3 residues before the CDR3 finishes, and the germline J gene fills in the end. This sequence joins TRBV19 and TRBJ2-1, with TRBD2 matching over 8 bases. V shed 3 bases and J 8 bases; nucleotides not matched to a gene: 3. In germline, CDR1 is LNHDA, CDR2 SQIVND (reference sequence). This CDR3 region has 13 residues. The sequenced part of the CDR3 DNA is TGTGCCAGTAGTATCGGTAGCGGGGATGAG. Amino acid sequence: CASSIGSGDE. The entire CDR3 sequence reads CASSIGSGDEQFF.

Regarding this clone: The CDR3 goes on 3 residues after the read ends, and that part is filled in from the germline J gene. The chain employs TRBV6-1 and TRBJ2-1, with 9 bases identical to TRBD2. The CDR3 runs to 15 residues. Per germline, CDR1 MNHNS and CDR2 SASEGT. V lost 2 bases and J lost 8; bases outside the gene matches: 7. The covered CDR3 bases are TGTGCCAGCAGTGAAACGGGGACTAGCAGGTATGAG. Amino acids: CASSETGTSRYE. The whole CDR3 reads CASSETGTSRYEQFF.